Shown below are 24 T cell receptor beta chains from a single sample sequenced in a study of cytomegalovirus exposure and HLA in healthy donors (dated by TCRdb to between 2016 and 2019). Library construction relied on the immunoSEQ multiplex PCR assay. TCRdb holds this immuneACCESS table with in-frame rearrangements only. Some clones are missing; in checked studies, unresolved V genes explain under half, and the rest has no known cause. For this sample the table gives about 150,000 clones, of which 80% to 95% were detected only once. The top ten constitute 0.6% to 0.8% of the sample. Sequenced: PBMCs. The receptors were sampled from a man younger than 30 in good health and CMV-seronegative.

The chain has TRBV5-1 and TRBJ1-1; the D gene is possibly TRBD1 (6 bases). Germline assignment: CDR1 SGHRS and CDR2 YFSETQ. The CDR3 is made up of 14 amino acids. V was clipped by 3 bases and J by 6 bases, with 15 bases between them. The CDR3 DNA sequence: TGCGCCAGCAGCTCGGACAGTGTCAACTCTGAAGCTTTCTTT. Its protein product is CASSSDSVNSEAFF.

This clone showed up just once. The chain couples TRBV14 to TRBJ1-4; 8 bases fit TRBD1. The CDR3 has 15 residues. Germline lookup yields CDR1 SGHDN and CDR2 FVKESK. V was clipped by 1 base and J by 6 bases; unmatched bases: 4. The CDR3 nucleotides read TGTGCCAGCAGCCAAGGGACAGGGTGGTATGAAAAACTGTTTTTT. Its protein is CASSQGTGWYEKLFF. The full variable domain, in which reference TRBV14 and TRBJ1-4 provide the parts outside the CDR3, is EAGVTQFPSHSVIEKGQTVTLRCDPISGHDNLYWYRRVMGKEIKFLLHFVKESKQDESGMPNNRFLAERTGGTYSTLKVQPAELEDSGVYFCASSQGTGWYEKLFFGSGTQLSVL.

This CDR3 reads CASSDSSLTGANYGYTF. CDR3 nucleotide sequence: TGTGCCAGCAGTGACTCGAGTTTGACAGGGGCTAACTATGGCTACACCTTC. The V call is TRBV6-4, the J call TRBJ1-2; 8 bases match TRBD1. CDR1 is MRHNA and CDR2 is SNTAGT in the germline V gene. CDR3 length equals 17 residues. V lost 0 bases and J lost 0; bases outside the gene matches: 6.

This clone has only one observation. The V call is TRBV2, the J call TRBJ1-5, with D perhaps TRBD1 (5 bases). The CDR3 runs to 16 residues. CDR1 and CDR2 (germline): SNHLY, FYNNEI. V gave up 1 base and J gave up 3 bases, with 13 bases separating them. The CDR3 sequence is CASSEDWGLINQPQHF. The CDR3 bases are TGTGCCAGCAGTGAAGATTGGGGACTGATCAATCAGCCCCAGCATTTT.

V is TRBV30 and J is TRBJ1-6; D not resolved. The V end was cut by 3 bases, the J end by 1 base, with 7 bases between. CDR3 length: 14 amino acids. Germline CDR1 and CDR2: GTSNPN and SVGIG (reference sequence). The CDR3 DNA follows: TGTGCCTGGAGGGCCCGATCCTATAATTCACCCCTCCACTTT. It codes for CAWRARSYNSPLHF.

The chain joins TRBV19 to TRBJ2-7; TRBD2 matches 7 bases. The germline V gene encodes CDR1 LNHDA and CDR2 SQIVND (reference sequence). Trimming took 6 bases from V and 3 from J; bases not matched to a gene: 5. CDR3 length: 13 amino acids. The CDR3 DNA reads TGTGCCAGTAGCCCTGGGGGGGGCTACGAGCAGTACGTC. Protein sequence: CASSPGGGYEQYV.

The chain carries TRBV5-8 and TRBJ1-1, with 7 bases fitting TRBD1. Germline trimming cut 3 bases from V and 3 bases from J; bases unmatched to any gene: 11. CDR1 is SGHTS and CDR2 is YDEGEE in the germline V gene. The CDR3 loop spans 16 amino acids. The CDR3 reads CASSSGMLQGDTEAFF. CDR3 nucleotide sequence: TGTGCCAGCAGCTCCGGGATGTTGCAGGGGGACACTGAAGCTTTCTTT.

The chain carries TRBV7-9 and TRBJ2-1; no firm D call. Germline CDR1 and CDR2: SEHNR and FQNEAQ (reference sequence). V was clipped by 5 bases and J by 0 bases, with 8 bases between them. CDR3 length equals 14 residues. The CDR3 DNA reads TGTGCCAGCAGCCGGGTGTCCTCCTACAATGAGCAGTTCTTC. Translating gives CASSRVSSYNEQFF.

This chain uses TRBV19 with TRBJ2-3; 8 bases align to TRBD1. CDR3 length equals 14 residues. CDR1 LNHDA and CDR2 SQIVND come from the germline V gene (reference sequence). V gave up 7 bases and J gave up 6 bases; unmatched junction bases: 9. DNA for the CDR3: TGTGCCAGTACTATCGGGGACAGGCGCGATACGCAGTATTTT. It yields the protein CASTIGDRRDTQYF.

CDR3 protein: CASAETGLANQPQHF. The CDR3 DNA is TGTGCCAGTGCCGAGACAGGGTTGGCGAATCAGCCCCAGCATTTT. The chain couples TRBV6-1 to TRBJ1-5, with TRBD1 matching over 7 bases. V shed 9 bases and J 4 bases; nucleotides not matched to a gene: 12. Germline V gene data show CDR1 as MNHNS and CDR2 as SASEGT. The CDR3 extends over 15 amino acids.

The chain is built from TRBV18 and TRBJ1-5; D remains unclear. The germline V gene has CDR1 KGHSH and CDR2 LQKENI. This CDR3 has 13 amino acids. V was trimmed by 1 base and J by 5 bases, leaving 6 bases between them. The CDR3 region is CASSPRVDQPQHF. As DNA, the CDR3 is TGTGCCAGCTCACCACGAGTGGATCAGCCCCAGCATTTT.

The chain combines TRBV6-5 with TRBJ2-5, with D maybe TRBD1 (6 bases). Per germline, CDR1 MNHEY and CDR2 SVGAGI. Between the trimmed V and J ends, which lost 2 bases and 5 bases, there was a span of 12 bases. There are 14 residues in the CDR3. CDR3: CASSYEWGLETQYF. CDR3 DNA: TGTGCCAGCAGTTACGAGTGGGGGCTGGAGACCCAGTACTTC.

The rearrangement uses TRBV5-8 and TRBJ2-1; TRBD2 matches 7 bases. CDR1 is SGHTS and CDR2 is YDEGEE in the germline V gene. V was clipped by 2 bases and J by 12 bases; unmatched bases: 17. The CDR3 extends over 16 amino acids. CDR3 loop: CASSFGLDRTGGGQFF. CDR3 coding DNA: TGTGCCAGCAGCTTTGGACTTGATAGGACGGGAGGAGGGCAGTTCTTC.

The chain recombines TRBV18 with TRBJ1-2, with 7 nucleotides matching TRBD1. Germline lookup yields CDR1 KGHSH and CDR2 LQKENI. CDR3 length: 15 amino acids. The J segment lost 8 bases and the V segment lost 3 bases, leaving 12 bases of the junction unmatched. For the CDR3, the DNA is TGTGCCAGCTCACCGGGACAGAATACCTTTTCGGGCTACACCTTC. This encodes CASSPGQNTFSGYTF.

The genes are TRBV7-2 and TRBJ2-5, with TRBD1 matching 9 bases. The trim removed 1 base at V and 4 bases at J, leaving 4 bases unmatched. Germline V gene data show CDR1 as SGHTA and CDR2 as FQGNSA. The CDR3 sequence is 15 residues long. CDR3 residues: CASSLGDRVRETQYF. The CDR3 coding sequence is TGTGCCAGCAGCTTAGGGGACAGGGTCCGAGAGACCCAGTACTTC.

The CDR3 loop is CASSQDLQVAYVYNEQFF. CDR3 sequence (DNA): TGTGCCAGCAGCCAAGATCTGCAGGTTGCATACGTTTACAATGAGCAGTTCTTC. The chain recombines TRBV4-2 with TRBJ2-1, with no clear D. Trimming took off 0 bases at V and 4 bases at J, with 19 bases between the two ends. Germline V lookup: CDR1 LGHNA, CDR2 YNFKEQ. The CDR3 covers 18 residues.

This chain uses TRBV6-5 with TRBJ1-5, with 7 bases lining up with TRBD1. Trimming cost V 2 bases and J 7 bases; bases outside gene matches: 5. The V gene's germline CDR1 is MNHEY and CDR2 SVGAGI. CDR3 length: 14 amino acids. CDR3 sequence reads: CASSYPGTEQPQHF. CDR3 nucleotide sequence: TGTGCCAGCAGTTACCCCGGGACAGAGCAGCCCCAGCATTTT.

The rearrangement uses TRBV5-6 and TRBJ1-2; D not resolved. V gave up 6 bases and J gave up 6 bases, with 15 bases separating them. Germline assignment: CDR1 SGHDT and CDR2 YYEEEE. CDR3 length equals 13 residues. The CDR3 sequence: CASTSTLGDGYTF. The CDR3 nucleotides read TGTGCCAGCACCTCAACCTTGGGCGATGGCTACACCTTC.

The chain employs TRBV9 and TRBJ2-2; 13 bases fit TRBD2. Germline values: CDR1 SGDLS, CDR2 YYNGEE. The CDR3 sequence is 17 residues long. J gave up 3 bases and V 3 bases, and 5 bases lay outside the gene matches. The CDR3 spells CASSAGLAGAYTGELFF. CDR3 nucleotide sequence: TGTGCCAGCAGCGCCGGACTAGCGGGGGCTTACACCGGGGAGCTGTTTTTT.

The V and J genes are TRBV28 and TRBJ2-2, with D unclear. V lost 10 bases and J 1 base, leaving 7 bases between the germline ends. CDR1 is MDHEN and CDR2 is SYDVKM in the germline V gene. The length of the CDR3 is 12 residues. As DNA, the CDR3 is TGTGCCACCGGAGTGAACACCGGGGAGCTGTTTTTT. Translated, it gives CATGVNTGELFF.

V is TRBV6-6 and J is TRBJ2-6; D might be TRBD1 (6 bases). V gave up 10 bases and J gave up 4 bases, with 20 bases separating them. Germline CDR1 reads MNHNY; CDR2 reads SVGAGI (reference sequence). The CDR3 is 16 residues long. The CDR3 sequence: CATTGLGLGGANVLTF. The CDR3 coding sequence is TGTGCCACGACAGGCCTCGGGCTGGGGGGGGCCAACGTCCTGACTTTC.

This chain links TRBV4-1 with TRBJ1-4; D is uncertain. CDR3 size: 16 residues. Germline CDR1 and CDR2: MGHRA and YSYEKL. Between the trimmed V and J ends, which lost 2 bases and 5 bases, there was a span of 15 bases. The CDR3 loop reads CASSQRAQQPNEKLFF. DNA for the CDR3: TGCGCCAGCAGCCAAAGAGCGCAGCAACCAAATGAAAAACTGTTTTTT.

The CDR3 loop is CASSILLAGSNQPQHF. In DNA, the CDR3 is TGTGCCAGTAGTATTTTACTGGCAGGTAGCAATCAGCCCCAGCATTTT. The V call is TRBV19, the J call TRBJ1-5; D not certain. The CDR3 is made up of 16 amino acids. Per the germline V gene, CDR1 is LNHDA and CDR2 is SQIVND (reference sequence). Trimming cost V 3 bases and J 0 bases, with 12 bases left between them. Complete variable domain (other parts from reference TRBV19 and TRBJ1-5): DGGITQSPKYLFRKEGQNVTLSCEQNLNHDAMYWYRQDPGQGLRLIYYSQIVNDFQKGDIAEGYSVSREKKESFPLTVTSAQKNPTAFYLCASSILLAGSNQPQHFGDGTRLSIL.

Here the CDR3 DNA reads TGTGCCAGCAGCTTAGAGATAGCGGGGGGTCACGAGCAGTACTTC. Encoded protein: CASSLEIAGGHEQYF. The chain couples TRBV7-2 to TRBJ2-7; 10 positions match TRBD2. J gave up 5 bases and V 1 base, and 5 bases lay outside the gene matches. The CDR3 covers 15 residues. Germline V gene lookup returns CDR1 SGHTA and CDR2 FQGNSA.